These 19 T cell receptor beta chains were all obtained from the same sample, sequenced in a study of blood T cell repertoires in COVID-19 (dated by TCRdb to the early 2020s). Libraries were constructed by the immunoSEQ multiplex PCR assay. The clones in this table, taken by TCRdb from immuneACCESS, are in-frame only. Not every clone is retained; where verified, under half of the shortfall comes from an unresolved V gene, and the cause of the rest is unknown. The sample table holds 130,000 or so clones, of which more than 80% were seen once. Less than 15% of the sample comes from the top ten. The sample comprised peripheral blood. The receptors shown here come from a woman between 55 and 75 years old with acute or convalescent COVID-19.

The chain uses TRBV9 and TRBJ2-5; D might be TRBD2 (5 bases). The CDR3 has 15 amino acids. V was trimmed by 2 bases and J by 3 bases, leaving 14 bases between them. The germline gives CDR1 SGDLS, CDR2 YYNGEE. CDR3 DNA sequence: TGTGCCAGCAGCGTCTTTCCGGGAAATGAAGAGACCCAGTACTTC. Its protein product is CASSVFPGNEETQYF.

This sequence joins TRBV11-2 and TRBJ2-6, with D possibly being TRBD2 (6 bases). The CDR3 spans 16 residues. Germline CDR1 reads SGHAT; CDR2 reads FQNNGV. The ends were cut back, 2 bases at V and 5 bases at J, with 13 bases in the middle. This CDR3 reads CASSLLARDRANVLTF. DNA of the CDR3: TGTGCCAGCAGCTTACTCGCGCGGGACCGGGCCAACGTCCTGACTTTC.

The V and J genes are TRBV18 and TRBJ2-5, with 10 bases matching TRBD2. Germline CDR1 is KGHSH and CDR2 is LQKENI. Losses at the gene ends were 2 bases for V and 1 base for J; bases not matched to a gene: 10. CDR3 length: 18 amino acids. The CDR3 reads CASSPTRRSSGGQETQYF. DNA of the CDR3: TGTGCCAGCTCACCAACCAGGAGGTCTAGCGGGGGCCAAGAGACCCAGTACTTC. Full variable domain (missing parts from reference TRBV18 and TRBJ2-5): NAGVMQNPRHLVRRRGQEARLRCSPMKGHSHVYWYRQLPEEGLKFMVYLQKENIIDESGMPKERFSAEFPKEGPSILRIQQVVRGDSAAYFCASSPTRRSSGGQETQYFGPGTRLLVL.

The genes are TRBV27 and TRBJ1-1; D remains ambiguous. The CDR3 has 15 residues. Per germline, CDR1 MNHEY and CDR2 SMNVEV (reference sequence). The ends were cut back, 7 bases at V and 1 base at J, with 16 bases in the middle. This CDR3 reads CASTLLGGENTEAFF. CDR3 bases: TGTGCCAGCACCCTTCTAGGCGGGGAGAACACTGAAGCTTTCTTT.

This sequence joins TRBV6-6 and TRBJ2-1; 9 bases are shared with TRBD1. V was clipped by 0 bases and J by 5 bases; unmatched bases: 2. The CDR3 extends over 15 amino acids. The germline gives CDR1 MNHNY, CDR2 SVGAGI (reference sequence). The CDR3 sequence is CASSYSGTGNNEQFF. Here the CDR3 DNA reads TGTGCCAGCAGTTACTCGGGGACAGGGAACAATGAGCAGTTCTTC.

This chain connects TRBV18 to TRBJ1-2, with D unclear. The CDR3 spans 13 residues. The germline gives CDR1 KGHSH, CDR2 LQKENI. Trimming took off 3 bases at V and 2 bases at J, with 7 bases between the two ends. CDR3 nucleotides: TGTGCCAGCTCACCCCCCCTAAACTATGGCTACACCTTC. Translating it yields CASSPPLNYGYTF.

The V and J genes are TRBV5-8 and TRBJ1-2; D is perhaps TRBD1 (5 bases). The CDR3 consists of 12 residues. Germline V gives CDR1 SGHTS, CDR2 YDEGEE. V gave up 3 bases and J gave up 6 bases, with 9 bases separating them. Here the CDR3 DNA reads TGTGCCAGCAGCTCGGACACTCATGGCTACACCTTC. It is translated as CASSSDTHGYTF.

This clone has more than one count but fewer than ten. The CDR3 region has the DNA TGCAGCGTTGAAGTCAGGGTCCCCTGTAATCAGCCCCAGCATTTT. This encodes CSVEVRVPCNQPQHF. The chain combines TRBV29-1 with TRBJ1-5; possible D gene TRBD1, 5 bases. V lost 1 base to trimming and J lost 4 bases, with 14 bases between them. The CDR3 is 15 residues long. The germline gives CDR1 SQVTM, CDR2 ANQGSEA. Based on the CDR3 plus reference TRBV29-1 and TRBJ1-5, the full variable domain is SAVISQKPSRDICQRGTSLTIQCQVDSQVTMMFWYRQQPGQSLTLIATANQGSEATYESGFVIDKFPISRPNLTFSTLTVSNMSPEDSSIYLCSVEVRVPCNQPQHFGDGTRLSIL.

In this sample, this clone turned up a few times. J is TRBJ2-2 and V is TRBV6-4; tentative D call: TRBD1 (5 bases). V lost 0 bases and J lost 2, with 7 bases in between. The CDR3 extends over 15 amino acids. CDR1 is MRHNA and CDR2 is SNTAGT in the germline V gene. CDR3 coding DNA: TGTGCCAGCAGTGACTCCCAGGGTAACACCGGGGAGCTGTTTTTT. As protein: CASSDSQGNTGELFF.

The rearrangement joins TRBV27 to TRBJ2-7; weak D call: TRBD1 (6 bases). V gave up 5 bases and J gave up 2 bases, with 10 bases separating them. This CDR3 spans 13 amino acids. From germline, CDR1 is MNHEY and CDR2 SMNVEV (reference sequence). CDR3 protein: CASSLGHTYEQYF. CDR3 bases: TGTGCCAGCAGTCTGGGACATACCTACGAGCAGTACTTC.

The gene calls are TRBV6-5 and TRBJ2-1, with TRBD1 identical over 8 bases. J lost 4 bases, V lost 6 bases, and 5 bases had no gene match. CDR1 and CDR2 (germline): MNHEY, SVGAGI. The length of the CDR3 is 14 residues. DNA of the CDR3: TGTGCCAGCAGACCACAGGGGGTGTACAATGAGCAGTTCTTC. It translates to CASRPQGVYNEQFF.

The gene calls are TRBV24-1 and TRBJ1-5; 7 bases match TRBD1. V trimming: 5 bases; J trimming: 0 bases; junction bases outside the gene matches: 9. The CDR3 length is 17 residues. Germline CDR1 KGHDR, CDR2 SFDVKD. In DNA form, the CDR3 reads TGTGCCACCAGTGCCCCTCGGGACAGACATAGCAATCAGCCCCAGCATTTT. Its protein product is CATSAPRDRHSNQPQHF.

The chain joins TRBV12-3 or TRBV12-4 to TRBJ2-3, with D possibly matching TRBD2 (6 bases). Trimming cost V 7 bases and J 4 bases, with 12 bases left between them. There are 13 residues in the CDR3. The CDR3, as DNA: TGTGCCAGCAACGGGGGTACCTCAGATACGCAGTATTTT. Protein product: CASNGGTSDTQYF.

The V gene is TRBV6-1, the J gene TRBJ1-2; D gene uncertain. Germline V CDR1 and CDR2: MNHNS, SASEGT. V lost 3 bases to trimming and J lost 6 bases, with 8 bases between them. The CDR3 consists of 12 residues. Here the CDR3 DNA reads TGTGCCAGCAGTGACCGACTCCATGGCTACACCTTC. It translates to CASSDRLHGYTF.

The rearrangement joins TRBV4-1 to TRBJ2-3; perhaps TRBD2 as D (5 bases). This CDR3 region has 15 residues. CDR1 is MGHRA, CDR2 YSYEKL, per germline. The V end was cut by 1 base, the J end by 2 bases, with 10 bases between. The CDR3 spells CASSQGPGYTDTQYF. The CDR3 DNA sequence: TGCGCCAGCAGCCAAGGGCCGGGGTACACAGATACGCAGTATTTT.

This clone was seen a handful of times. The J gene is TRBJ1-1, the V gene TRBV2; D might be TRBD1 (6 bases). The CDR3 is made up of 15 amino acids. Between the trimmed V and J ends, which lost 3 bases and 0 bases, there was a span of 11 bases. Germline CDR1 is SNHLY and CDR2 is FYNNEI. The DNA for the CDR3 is TGTGCCAGCAGTGAGGACAGATCTCTGAACACTGAAGCTTTCTTT. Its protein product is CASSEDRSLNTEAFF.

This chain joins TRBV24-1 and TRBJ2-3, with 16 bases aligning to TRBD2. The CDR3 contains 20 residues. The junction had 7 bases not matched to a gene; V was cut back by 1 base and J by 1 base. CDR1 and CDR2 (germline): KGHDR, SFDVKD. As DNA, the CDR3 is TGTGCCACCAGTGATTTCGGGACTAGCGGGGGGGCCCAGGGCACAGATACGCAGTATTTT. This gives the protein CATSDFGTSGGAQGTDTQYF.

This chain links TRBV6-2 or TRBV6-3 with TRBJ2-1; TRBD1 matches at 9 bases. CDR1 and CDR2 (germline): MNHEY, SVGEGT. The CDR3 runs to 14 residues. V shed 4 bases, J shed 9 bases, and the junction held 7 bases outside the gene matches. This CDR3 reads CASSLQGARGEQFF. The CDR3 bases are TGTGCCAGCAGTTTACAGGGGGCGCGGGGTGAGCAGTTCTTC.

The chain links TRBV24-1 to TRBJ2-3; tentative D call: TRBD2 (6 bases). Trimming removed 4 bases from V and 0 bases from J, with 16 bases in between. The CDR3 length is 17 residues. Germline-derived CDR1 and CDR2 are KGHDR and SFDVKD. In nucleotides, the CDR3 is TGTGCCACCAGTGAAAAGCCCCACAGCGGGAGCACAGATACGCAGTATTTT. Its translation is CATSEKPHSGSTDTQYF.